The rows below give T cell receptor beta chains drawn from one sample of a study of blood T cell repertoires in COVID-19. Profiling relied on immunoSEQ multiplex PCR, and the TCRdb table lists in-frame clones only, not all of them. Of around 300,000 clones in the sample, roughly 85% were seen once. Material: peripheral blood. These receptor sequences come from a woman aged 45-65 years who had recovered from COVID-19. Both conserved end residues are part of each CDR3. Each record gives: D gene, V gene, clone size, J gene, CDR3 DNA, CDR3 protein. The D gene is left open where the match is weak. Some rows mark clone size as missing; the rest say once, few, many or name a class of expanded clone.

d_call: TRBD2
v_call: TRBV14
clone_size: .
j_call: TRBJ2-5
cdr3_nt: TGTGCCAGCAGCCAAGATCGACCTAGCGGGGGTTTAAAGACCCAGTACTTC
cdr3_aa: CASSQDRPSGGLKTQYF

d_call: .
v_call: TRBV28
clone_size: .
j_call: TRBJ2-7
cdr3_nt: TGTGCCAGCAGTTTATCCCCGAGACAGGTTCCGTACTTC
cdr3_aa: CASSLSPRQVPYF

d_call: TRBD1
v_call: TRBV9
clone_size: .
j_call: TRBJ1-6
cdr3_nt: TGTGCCAGCAGCGTAGAGGGACAGGAGAATTCACCCCTCCACTTT
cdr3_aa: CASSVEGQENSPLHF

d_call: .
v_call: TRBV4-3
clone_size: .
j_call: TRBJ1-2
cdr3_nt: TGCGCCAGCAGCCAAGACCCCACAGACACCTATGGCTACACCTTC
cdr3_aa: CASSQDPTDTYGYTF

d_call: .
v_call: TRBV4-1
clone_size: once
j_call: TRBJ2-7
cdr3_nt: TGCGCCAGCAGCCAAGATCCTTCGACTACCCGCCCCTACGAGCAGTACTTC
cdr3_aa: CASSQDPSTTRPYEQYF

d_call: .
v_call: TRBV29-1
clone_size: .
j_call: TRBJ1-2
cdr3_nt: TGCAGCGTTGAAGAACAAGGCTACACCTTC
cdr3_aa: CSVEEQGYTF

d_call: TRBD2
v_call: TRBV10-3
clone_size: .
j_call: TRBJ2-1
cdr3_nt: TGTGCCATCAGCGACCTAGCGGGGTCGGGGAATGAGCAGTTCTTC
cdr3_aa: CAISDLAGSGNEQFF

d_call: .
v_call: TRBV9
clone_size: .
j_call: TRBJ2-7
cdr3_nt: TGTGCCAGCAGCGCCGGGGTTAGCTCCTACGAGCAGTACTTC
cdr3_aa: CASSAGVSSYEQYF

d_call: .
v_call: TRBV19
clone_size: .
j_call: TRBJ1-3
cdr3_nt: TGTGCCAGTAGTATCCTAATTACAGGGTTATCTGGAAACACCATATATTTT
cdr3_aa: CASSILITGLSGNTIYF

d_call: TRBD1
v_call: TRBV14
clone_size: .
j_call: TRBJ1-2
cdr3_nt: TGTGCCAGCAGCCGGACAGGGGAATATGTTGGATACACCTTC
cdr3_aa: CASSRTGEYVGYTF

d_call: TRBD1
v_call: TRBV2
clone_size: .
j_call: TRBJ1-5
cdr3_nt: TGTGCCAGCGCGGGACAGGCTAATCAGCCCCAGCATTTT
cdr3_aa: CASAGQANQPQHF

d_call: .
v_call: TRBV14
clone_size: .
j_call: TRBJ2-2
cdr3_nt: TGTGCCAGCAGTCGCAGTCGGGGTATCGGGGAGCTGTTTTTT
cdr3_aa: CASSRSRGIGELFF

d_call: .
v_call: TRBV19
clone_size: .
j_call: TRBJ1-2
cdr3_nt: TGTGCCAGTAGTATAGATTTTCAGGACTATGGCTACACCTTC
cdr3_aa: CASSIDFQDYGYTF

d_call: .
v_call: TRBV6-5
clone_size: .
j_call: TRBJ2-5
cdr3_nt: TGTGCCAGCAGTTACTCGGGGGTTGCGGGACGGGAGACCCAGTACTTC
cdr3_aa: CASSYSGVAGRETQYF

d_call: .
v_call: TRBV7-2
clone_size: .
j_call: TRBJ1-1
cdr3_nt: TGTGCCAGCAGCCTTTCACAGGGAATGGTAGGTGAAGCTTTCTTT
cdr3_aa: CASSLSQGMVGEAFF

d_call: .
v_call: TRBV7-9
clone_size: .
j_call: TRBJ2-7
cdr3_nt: TGTGCCAGCAGCTTAGTAGGGGCCGGCTACGAGCAGTACTTC
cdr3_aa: CASSLVGAGYEQYF

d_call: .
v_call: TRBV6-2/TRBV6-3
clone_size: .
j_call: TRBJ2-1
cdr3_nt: TGTGCCAGCAGTTACCCTACAGGCAATGAGCAGTTCTTC
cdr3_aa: CASSYPTGNEQFF

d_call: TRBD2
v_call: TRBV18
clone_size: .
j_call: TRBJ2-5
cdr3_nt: TGTGCCAGCTCACCGAGGACTAGCGGGGGGGCTAGCCAAGAGACCCAGTACTTC
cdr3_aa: CASSPRTSGGASQETQYF

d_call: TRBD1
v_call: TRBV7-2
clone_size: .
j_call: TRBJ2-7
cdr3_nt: TGTGCCAGCAGCGTTGCCTCGGGACAGGCCCACGAGCAGTACTTC
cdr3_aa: CASSVASGQAHEQYF

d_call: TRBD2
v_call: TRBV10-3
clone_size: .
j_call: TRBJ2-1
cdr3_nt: TGTGCCATCAGTGACGGGACTAGCGGGTACAATGAGCAGTTCTTC
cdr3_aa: CAISDGTSGYNEQFF

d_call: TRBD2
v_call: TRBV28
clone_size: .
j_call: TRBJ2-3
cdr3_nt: TGTGCCAGCGGATTAGCGGGAGGGTTGACAGATACGCAGTATTTT
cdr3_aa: CASGLAGGLTDTQYF

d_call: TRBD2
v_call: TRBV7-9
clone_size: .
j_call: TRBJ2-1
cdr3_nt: TGTGCCAGCAGCCCTAAGGCGCGGGGGAAGGGCAATGAGCAGTTCTTC
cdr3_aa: CASSPKARGKGNEQFF

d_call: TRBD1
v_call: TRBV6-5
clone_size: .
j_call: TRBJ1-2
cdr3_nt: TGTGCCAGCAGCGGGACAGCGTATGGCTACACCTTC
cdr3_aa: CASSGTAYGYTF

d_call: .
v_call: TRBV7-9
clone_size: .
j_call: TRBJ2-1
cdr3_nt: TGTGCCAGCAGCTTACAAGCAGGGTGGTATGAGCAGTTCTTC
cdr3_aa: CASSLQAGWYEQFF

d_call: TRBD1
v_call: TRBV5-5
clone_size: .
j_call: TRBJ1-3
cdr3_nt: TGTGCCAGCAGCAGTGGACAGGGGGCATCATACGGAAACACCATATATTTT
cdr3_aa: CASSSGQGASYGNTIYF

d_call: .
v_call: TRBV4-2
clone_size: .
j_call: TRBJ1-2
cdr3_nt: TGTGCCAGCAGCCAAGAGCCTTGGACTGTCGCCTATGGCTACACCTTC
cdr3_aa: CASSQEPWTVAYGYTF

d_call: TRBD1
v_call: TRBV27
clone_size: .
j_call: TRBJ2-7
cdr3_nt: TGTGCCAGCGGGACAGGGGGTTTTTTCGAGCAGTACTTC
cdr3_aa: CASGTGGFFEQYF

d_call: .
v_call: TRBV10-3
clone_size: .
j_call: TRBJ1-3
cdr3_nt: TGTGCCATCAGTGAGAGGTCGGGGGTCGGCGGAAACACCATATATTTT
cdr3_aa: CAISERSGVGGNTIYF

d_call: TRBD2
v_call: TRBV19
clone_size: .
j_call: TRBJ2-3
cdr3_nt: TGTGCCAGTAGGCGGGACTACAACACAGATACGCAGTATTTT
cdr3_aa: CASRRDYNTDTQYF

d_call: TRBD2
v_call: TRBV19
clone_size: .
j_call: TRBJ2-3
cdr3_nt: TGTGCCAGTAGGCCGACTAGCGGGAGTTTTGATACGCAGTATTTT
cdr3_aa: CASRPTSGSFDTQYF

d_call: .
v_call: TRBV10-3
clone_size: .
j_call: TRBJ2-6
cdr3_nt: TGTGCCATCAGTGGGACAGCGTTTCCTTCTGGGGCCAACGTCCTGACTTTC
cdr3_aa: CAISGTAFPSGANVLTF

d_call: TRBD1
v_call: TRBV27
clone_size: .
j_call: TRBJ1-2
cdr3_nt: TGTGCCACTAGACAGGGGAACTATGGCTACACCTTC
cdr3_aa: CATRQGNYGYTF

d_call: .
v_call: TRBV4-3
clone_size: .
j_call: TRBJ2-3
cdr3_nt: TGCGCCAGCAGCCAGGGCCACAGGCCCACCACAGATACGCAGTATTTT
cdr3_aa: CASSQGHRPTTDTQYF

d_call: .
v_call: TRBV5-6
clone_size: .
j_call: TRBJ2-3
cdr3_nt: TGTGCCAGCAGCTTGCAACTAACGGGCACAGATACGCAGTATTTT
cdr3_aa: CASSLQLTGTDTQYF

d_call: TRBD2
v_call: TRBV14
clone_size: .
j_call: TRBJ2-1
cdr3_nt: TGTGCCAGCAGCCAAGATTGGCTAGCGGGAGGTGAGCAGTTCTTC
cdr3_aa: CASSQDWLAGGEQFF